One and the same sample provided the 5 T cell receptor beta chains below, sequenced in a study of identical twins. A single record per CDR3 protein comes from TCRdb applying MiXCR to the 5' RACE reads. Among more than 1.5 million distinct CDR3 sequences listed, under 35% were seen once. The specimen was cord blood. Receptors originate from a newborn girl in good health.

This chain links TRBV28 with TRBJ2-5, with D uncertain. The CDR3 extends over 14 amino acids. CDR1 MDHEN and CDR2 SYDVKM come from the germline V gene. Trimming pared 1 base from V and 2 bases from J, leaving 8 bases between. The CDR3 DNA follows: TGTGCCAGCAGTTTATATGGCCGACAAGAGACCCAGTACTTC. This encodes CASSLYGRQETQYF.

This clonotype was counted a single time. The rearrangement uses TRBV6-1 and TRBJ2-5; no reliable D call. This CDR3 region has 14 residues. V was trimmed by 3 bases and J by 1 base, leaving 9 bases between them. CDR1 and CDR2 (germline): MNHNS, SASEGT. Here the CDR3 DNA reads TGTGCCAGCAGTGATATTGGACCCCAAGAGACCCAGTACTTC. Amino acid sequence: CASSDIGPQETQYF.

This clonotype has only a few counts. J is TRBJ2-1 and V is TRBV5-4; 10 positions match TRBD2. V trimming: 4 bases; J trimming: 3 bases; junction bases outside the gene matches: 10. CDR3 length: 17 amino acids. Germline V gene sequence: CDR1 SGHNT, CDR2 YYREEE (reference sequence). Here the CDR3 DNA reads TGTGCCAGCAGCCCGGGACTAGCGCTTGGGATCTACAATGAGCAGTTCTTC. Its protein product is CASSPGLALGIYNEQFF. Variable domain in full (rest from reference TRBV5-4 and TRBJ2-1): ETGVTQSPTHLIKTRGQQVTLRCSSQSGHNTVSWYQQALGQGPQFIFQYYREEENGRGNFPPRFSGLQFPNYSSELNVNALELDDSALYLCASSPGLALGIYNEQFFGPGTRLTVL.

This chain connects TRBV25-1 to TRBJ1-2; possible D gene TRBD1, 5 bases. The germline CDR1 and CDR2 sequences are MGHDK and SYGVNS. The CDR3 totals 15 residues. V dropped 1 base and J dropped 5 bases, with 14 bases sitting between them. Here the CDR3 DNA reads TGTGCCAGCAGTGAATCGACCGGGACCGGATATGGCTACACCTTC. It specifies CASSESTGTGYGYTF.

This clonotype has a handful of counts. The rearrangement uses TRBV27 and TRBJ1-5; tentative D call: TRBD1 (6 bases). Germline assignment: CDR1 MNHEY and CDR2 SMNVEV (reference sequence). This CDR3 contains 19 residues. Trimming shortened V by 7 bases and J by 7 bases, and 32 bases separated the two germline ends. CDR3 protein: CASIGRTDVGVFSNQPQHF. The CDR3 DNA is TGTGCCAGCATCGGTAGGACAGACGTAGGGGTCTTCTCGAACCAGCCCCAGCATTTT.